The 11 T cell receptor beta chains in this list originate from one sample, sequenced in a study of identical twins. TCRdb ran MiXCR on the 5' RACE reads and lists one entry per CDR3 protein. The sample holds 570,000 or so distinct CDR3 sequences, just under 10% seen once. This sample also appeared in a second study, on yellow fever vaccine responses in identical twins.

The sequenced material came from PBMCs. The origin of the receptors is a woman aged 18-29 years in good health.

This clonotype was found a few times. This sequence joins TRBV5-1 and TRBJ2-7, with TRBD1 matching 7 bases. CDR1 is SGHRS and CDR2 is YFSETQ in the germline V gene. This CDR3 contains 16 residues. Trimming at V came to 0 bases and at J to 0 bases, leaving 6 bases not matched to a gene. The CDR3 nucleotides are TGCGCCAGCAGCTTGGTAGCCGGGGACAGCTCCTACGAGCAGTACTTC. This gives the protein CASSLVAGDSSYEQYF.

This clonotype was recorded at least ten times. This rearrangement joins TRBV3-1 to TRBJ1-2; D might be TRBD1 (5 bases). CDR3 size: 13 residues. Germline CDR1 reads LGHDT; CDR2 reads YNNKEL (reference sequence). Trimming removed 0 bases from V and 4 bases from J, with 6 bases in between. CDR3 nucleotide sequence: TGTGCCAGCAGCCAAGAAGGGGTCTATGGCTACACCTTC. The encoded protein is CASSQEGVYGYTF. Looking up the rest from reference TRBV3-1 and TRBJ1-2 gives the full variable domain: DTAVSQTPKYLVTQMGNDKSIKCEQNLGHDTMYWYKQDSKKFLKIMFSYNNKELIINETVPNRFSPKSPDKAHLNLHINSLELGDSAVYFCASSQEGVYGYTFGSGTRLTVV.

The table lists this clonotype with a few counts. The J gene is TRBJ2-7, the V gene TRBV4-1; possible D gene TRBD2, 5 bases. This CDR3 comprises 15 residues. CDR1 is MGHRA and CDR2 is YSYEKL in the germline V gene. Between the trimmed V and J ends, which lost 0 bases and 2 bases, there was a span of 11 bases. CDR3 nucleotide sequence: TGCGCCAGCAGCCAAGAATTCGGGGAAGCCTACGAGCAGTACTTC. It encodes CASSQEFGEAYEQYF.

The table lists this clonotype with many counts. The chain's CDR3 is CSAQGQVSTGELFF. For the CDR3, the DNA is TGCAGTGCCCAGGGACAGGTCTCCACCGGGGAGCTGTTTTTT. V usage is TRBV20-1 and J usage is TRBJ2-2, with 8 bases matching TRBD1. CDR3 length: 14 residues. The J segment lost 4 bases and the V segment lost 6 bases, leaving 7 bases of the junction unmatched. CDR1 is DFQATT and CDR2 is SNEGSKA in the germline V gene (reference sequence).

This clonotype was found a few times. V usage is TRBV12-3 or TRBV12-4 and J usage is TRBJ1-3, with D perhaps TRBD1 (5 bases). The CDR3 has 17 amino acids. The ends were cut back, 0 bases at V and 0 bases at J, with 12 bases in the middle. The CDR3 sequence: CASSLAMTDNSGNTIYF. In nucleotides, the CDR3 is TGTGCCAGCAGTTTAGCCATGACAGACAACTCTGGAAACACCATATATTTT.

This clonotype was seen only a few times. The chain has TRBV30 and TRBJ2-1; 8 nucleotides line up with TRBD1. Germline V gives CDR1 GTSNPN, CDR2 SVGIG (reference sequence). The CDR3 is 14 residues long. J gave up 6 bases and V 0 bases, and 4 bases lay outside the gene matches. The CDR3 DNA reads as TGTGCCTGGAGTGTACAGGGGGGTGGCAATGAGCAGTTCTTC. As protein: CAWSVQGGGNEQFF.

This clonotype has only a few counts. The gene calls are TRBV20-1 and TRBJ1-6; D remains unclear. V lost 8 bases to trimming and J lost 7 bases, with 3 bases between them. The germline V gene has CDR1 DFQATT and CDR2 SNEGSKA (reference sequence). This CDR3 has 9 residues. The CDR3 region is CSINSPLHF. The DNA for the CDR3 is TGCAGTATAAATTCACCCCTCCACTTT.

The chain couples TRBV5-1 to TRBJ2-1; the D gene is possibly TRBD2 (5 bases). V lost 2 bases to trimming and J lost 1 base, with 10 bases between them. The germline V gene encodes CDR1 SGHRS and CDR2 YFSETQ. The CDR3 contains 15 residues. The CDR3 DNA sequence: TGCGCCAGCAGCTTCGGACGGACTTCCTACAATGAGCAGTTCTTC. It encodes CASSFGRTSYNEQFF.

This clonotype was seen more than once but under ten times. V and J are TRBV5-1 and TRBJ2-3, with unresolved D. Trimming took off 4 bases at V and 7 bases at J, with 19 bases between the two ends. The germline gives CDR1 SGHRS, CDR2 YFSETQ. This CDR3 has 15 residues. DNA of the CDR3: TGCGCCAGCAGCATCGCCCCGGCGCAAAGGCATACGCAGTATTTT. Amino acids: CASSIAPAQRHTQYF.

This clonotype has just a few counts. The chain recombines TRBV20-1 with TRBJ1-1, with a weak D call TRBD1 (6 bases). The CDR3 loop spans 14 amino acids. Trimming removed 2 bases from V and 4 bases from J, with 14 bases in between. CDR1 and CDR2 (germline): DFQATT, SNEGSKA (reference sequence). The CDR3 DNA reads TGCAGTGCTAGATCCGACAGGTTTAGCACTGAAGCTTTCTTT. This encodes CSARSDRFSTEAFF.

This chain connects TRBV29-1 to TRBJ2-2; 8 bases agree with TRBD1. This CDR3 spans 16 amino acids. Germline V gene data show CDR1 as SQVTM and CDR2 as ANQGSEA. J gave up 7 bases and V 0 bases, and 10 bases lay outside the gene matches. The CDR3 here is CSVEESSRGRFGELFF. In DNA, the CDR3 is TGCAGCGTTGAAGAGAGTAGCAGGGGGCGCTTCGGGGAGCTGTTTTTT.